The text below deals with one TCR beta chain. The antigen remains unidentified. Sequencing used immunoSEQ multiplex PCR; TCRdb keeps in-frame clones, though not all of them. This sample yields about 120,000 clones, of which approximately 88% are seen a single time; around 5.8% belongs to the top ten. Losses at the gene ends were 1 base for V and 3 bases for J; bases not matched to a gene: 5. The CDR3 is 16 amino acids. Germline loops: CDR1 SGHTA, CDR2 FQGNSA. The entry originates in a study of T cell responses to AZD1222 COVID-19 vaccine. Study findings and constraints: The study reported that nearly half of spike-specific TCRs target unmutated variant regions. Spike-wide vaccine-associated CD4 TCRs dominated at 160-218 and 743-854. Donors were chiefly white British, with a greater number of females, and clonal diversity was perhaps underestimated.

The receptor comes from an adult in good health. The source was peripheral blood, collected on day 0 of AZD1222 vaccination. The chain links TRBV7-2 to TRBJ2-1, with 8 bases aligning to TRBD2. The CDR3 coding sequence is TGTGCCAGCAGCTTAGTTGGCGGGGGGAACTACAATGAGCAGTTCTTC. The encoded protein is CASSLVGGGNYNEQFF.